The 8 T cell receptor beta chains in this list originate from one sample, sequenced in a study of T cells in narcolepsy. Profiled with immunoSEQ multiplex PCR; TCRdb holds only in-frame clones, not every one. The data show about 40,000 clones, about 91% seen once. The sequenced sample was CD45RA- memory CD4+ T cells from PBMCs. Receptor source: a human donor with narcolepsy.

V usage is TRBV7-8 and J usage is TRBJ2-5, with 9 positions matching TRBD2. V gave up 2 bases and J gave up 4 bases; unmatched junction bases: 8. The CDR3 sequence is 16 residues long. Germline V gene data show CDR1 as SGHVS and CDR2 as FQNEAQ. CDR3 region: CASSLNMAGGLETQYF. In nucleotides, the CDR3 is TGTGCCAGCAGCTTAAATATGGCGGGGGGGTTAGAGACCCAGTACTTC.

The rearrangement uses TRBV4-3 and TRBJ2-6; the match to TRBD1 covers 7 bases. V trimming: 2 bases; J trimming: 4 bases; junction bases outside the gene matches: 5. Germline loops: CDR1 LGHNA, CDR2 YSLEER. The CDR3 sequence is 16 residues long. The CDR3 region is CASSQLQGSGANVLTF. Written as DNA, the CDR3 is TGCGCCAGCAGCCAATTACAGGGGAGCGGGGCCAACGTCCTGACTTTC.

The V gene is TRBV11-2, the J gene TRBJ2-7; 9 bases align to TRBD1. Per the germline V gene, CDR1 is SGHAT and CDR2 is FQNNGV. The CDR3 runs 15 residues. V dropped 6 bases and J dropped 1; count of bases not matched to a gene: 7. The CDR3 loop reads CASSRDREVSYEQYF. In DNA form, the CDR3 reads TGTGCCAGCAGTAGGGACAGGGAGGTTTCCTACGAGCAGTACTTC.

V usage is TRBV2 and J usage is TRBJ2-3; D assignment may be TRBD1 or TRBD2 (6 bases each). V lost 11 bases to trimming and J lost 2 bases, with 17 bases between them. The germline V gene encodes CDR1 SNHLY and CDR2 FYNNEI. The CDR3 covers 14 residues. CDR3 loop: CASSGAGATDTQYF. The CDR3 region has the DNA TGTGCCTCGTCGGGAGCAGGGGCCACAGATACGCAGTATTTT.

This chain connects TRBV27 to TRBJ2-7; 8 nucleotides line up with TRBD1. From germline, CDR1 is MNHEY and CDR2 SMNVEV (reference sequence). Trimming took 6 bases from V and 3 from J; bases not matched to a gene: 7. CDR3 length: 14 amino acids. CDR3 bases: TGTGCCAGCAGAACCCTCAGGGGGCACTACGAGCAGTACTTC. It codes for CASRTLRGHYEQYF.

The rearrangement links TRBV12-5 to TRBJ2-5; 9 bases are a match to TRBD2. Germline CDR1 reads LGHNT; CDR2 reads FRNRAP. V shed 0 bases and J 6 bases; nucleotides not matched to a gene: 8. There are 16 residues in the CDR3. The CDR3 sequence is CASGLVLAGAKKTQYF. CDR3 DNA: TGTGCTAGTGGTTTGGTCTTAGCGGGAGCCAAGAAGACCCAGTACTTC.

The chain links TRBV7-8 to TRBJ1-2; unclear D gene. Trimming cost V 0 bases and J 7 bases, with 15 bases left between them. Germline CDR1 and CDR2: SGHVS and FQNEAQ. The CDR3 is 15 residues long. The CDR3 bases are TGTGCCAGCAGCTTAGCGGGTCACGGCGCGTCTGGCTACACCTTC. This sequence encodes CASSLAGHGASGYTF.

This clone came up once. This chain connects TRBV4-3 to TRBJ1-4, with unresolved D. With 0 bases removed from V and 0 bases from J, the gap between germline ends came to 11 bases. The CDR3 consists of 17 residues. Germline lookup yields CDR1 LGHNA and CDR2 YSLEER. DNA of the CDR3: TGCGCCAGCAGCCAAGATCCCCCAGGAGCAACTAATGAAAAACTGTTTTTT. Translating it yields CASSQDPPGATNEKLFF.